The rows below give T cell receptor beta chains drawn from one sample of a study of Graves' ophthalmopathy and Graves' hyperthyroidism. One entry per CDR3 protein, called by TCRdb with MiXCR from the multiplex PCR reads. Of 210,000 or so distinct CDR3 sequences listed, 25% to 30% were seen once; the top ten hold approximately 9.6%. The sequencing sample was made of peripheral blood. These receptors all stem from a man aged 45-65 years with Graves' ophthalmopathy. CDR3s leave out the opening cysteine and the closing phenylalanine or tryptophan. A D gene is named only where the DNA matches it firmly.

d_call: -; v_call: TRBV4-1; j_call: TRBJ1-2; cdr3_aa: ASSQDAGAGYGYT
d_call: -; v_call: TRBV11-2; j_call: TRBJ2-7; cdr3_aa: ASSLAGTPAGEQY
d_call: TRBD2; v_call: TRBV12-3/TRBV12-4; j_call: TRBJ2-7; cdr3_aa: ASSSGGIQGSEQY
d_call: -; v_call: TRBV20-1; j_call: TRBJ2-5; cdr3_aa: SARDRFGETQY
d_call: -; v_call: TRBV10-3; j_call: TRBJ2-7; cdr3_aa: ATQETTYEQY
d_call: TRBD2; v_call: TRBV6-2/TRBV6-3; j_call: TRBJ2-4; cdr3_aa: ASSYSISGLAGRLSRNIQY
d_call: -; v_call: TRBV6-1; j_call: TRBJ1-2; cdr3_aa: ASITWAYGYT
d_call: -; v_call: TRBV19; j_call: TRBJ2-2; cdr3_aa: ASSLRMGQNTGELF
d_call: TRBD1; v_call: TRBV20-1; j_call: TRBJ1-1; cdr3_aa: SARDPTGPMNTEAF
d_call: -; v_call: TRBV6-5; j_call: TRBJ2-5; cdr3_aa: ASSYRGAQETQY
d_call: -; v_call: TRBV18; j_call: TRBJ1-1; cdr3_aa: ASSPRTTNTEAF
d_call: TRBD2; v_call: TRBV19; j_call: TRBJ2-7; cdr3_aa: ASSASGLSYEQY
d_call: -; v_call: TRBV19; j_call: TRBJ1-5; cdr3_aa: ASRPTRFSGNQPQH
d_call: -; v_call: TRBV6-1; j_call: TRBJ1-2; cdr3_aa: ASSQNRGGGYT
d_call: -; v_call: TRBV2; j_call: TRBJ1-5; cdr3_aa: ASTGDSNQPQH
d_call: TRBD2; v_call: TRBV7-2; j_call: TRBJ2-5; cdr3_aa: ASSLRFSRSGTQETQY
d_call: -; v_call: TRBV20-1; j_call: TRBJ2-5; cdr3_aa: SASRGRRETQY